A single sample gave rise to the 9 T cell receptor beta chains below, sequenced in a study of T cell changes during pregnancy in multiple sclerosis. Using immunoSEQ multiplex PCR, the repertoire was profiled, and TCRdb retains in-frame clones only, with some absent. Of 98,000 or so clones in the sample, approximately 93% were seen once. The source was peripheral blood, collected after pregnancy. These receptors came from a female donor with multiple sclerosis, enrolled in a pregnancy study.

For the CDR3, the DNA is TGCGCCAGCAGCCAAGATAGTTGGGGGCAGGGGCTCAGGGAGACCCAGTACTTC. Amino acid sequence: CASSQDSWGQGLRETQYF. The chain joins TRBV4-1 to TRBJ2-5; D perhaps matches TRBD1 (6 bases). The V gene lost 0 bases and the J gene lost 5 bases, with 22 bases spanning the gap. Germline assignment: CDR1 MGHRA and CDR2 YSYEKL. The CDR3 sequence is 18 residues long.

This clone was observed a single time. The chain links TRBV13 to TRBJ2-6, with 9 bases lining up with TRBD1. Germline-derived CDR1 and CDR2 are PRHDT and FYEKMQ (reference sequence). The CDR3 is 16 residues long. V was pared by 5 bases and J by 1 base, with 3 bases of the junction left unmatched. CDR3 DNA: TGTGCCAGCAGCAGGGGGACAGGGTCTGGGGCCAACGTCCTGACTTTC. It is translated as CASSRGTGSGANVLTF.

The CDR3 sequence is CASSFGPNWNEQFF. The DNA of the CDR3 is TGCGCCAGCAGCTTCGGTCCCAACTGGAATGAGCAGTTCTTC. The chain has TRBV5-1 and TRBJ2-1, with D unresolved. Germline V gene lookup returns CDR1 SGHRS and CDR2 YFSETQ. CDR3 length equals 14 residues. V lost 2 bases to trimming and J lost 7 bases, with 13 bases between them. Using reference TRBV5-1 and TRBJ2-1 for the parts outside the CDR3, the full variable domain is KAGVTQTPRYLIKTRGQQVTLSCSPISGHRSVSWYQQTPGQGLQFLFEYFSETQRNKGNFPGRFSGRQFSNSRSEMNVSTLELGDSALYLCASSFGPNWNEQFFGPGTRLTVL.

The chain employs TRBV6-5 and TRBJ1-1; D is undetermined. The V gene's germline CDR1 is MNHEY and CDR2 SVGAGI. The CDR3 sequence is 13 residues long. V shed 2 bases and J shed 4 bases, with 8 bases lying between them. The CDR3 protein is CASSYPGGTEAFF. Written as DNA, the CDR3 is TGTGCCAGCAGTTACCCAGGTGGCACTGAAGCTTTCTTT.

The chain joins TRBV4-2 to TRBJ2-7, with D perhaps TRBD2 (6 bases). V lost 4 bases and J 3 bases, leaving 16 bases between the germline ends. Germline V gene lookup returns CDR1 LGHNA and CDR2 YNFKEQ. The CDR3 has 15 residues. CDR3 protein: CASSPLEGISYEQYF. The CDR3 DNA is TGTGCCAGCAGCCCCCTGGAGGGTATCAGCTACGAGCAGTACTTC.

V usage is TRBV29-1 and J usage is TRBJ2-1; 7 bases agree with TRBD2. There are 11 residues in the CDR3. J was trimmed by 8 bases and V by 5 bases; bases with no gene match: 3. From germline, CDR1 is SQVTM and CDR2 ANQGSEA. CDR3: CSVPSGDEQFF. The CDR3 DNA reads as TGCAGCGTTCCTAGCGGCGATGAGCAGTTCTTC.

This rearrangement joins TRBV7-3 to TRBJ1-1; 7 bases fit TRBD1. The junction had 7 bases not matched to a gene; V was cut back by 5 bases and J by 1 base. The CDR3 is 15 residues long. Germline CDR1 is SGHTA and CDR2 is FQGTGA. CDR3 DNA sequence: TGTGCCAGCAGCCCTCGGACAGGCCCGAACACTGAAGCTTTCTTT. Protein product: CASSPRTGPNTEAFF.

The chain joins TRBV10-2 to TRBJ2-1; 8 bases are shared with TRBD2. CDR1 and CDR2 from the germline V gene are WSHSY and SAAADI. V lost 2 bases and J lost 0; bases outside the gene matches: 6. There are 17 residues in the CDR3. The CDR3 coding sequence is TGCGCCAGCAGTGAGATGGCTAGCGGGCTCTCCTACAATGAGCAGTTCTTC. Translation: CASSEMASGLSYNEQFF.

The CDR3 spells CASADRDNQPQHF. The DNA of the CDR3 is TGTGCCAGCGCGGACAGGGATAATCAGCCCCAGCATTTT. The chain links TRBV28 to TRBJ1-5; 8 nucleotides align to TRBD1. Germline lookup yields CDR1 MDHEN and CDR2 SYDVKM. V was clipped by 8 bases and J by 4 bases; unmatched bases: 4. The CDR3 length is 13 residues.